Presented here are 21 T cell receptor beta chains from one specimen sequenced in a study of T cell repertoires in ileal Crohn's disease. Regarding time point: proximal margin of the surgical specimen (macroscopically non-inflamed). Sequencing used immunoSEQ multiplex PCR; TCRdb keeps in-frame clones, though not all of them. In the table there are several thousand clones, around 82% of which are singletons. Sequencing used ileal tissue. The receptors were gathered from an adult with Crohn's disease.

The rearrangement uses TRBV20-1 and TRBJ2-7; D unclear. The CDR3 consists of 11 residues. Per the germline V gene, CDR1 is DFQATT and CDR2 is SNEGSKA (reference sequence). Trimming shortened V by 7 bases and J by 4 bases, and 11 bases separated the two germline ends. The CDR3 bases are TGCAGTGGCTTGGGCGGTTACGAGCAGTACTTC. Translation gives CSGLGGYEQYF.

This rearrangement joins TRBV19 to TRBJ1-5; 10 nucleotides match TRBD1. There are 19 residues in the CDR3. The V segment lost 5 bases and the J segment 1 base; nucleotides outside the gene matches: 14. Germline CDR1 is LNHDA and CDR2 is SQIVND (reference sequence). The CDR3 reads CASSPRQGASRQSNQPQHF. The DNA for the CDR3 is TGTGCCAGTAGTCCTAGACAGGGGGCCTCTCGACAAAGCAATCAGCCCCAGCATTTT.

The V call is TRBV2, the J call TRBJ2-1, with TRBD2 matching 10 bases. CDR3 size: 17 residues. Losses at the gene ends were 4 bases for V and 0 bases for J; bases not matched to a gene: 6. CDR1 is SNHLY, CDR2 FYNNEI, per germline. CDR3 coding DNA: TGTGCCAGCAGTGTAGCGGGGGGCTCGTACTCCTACAATGAGCAGTTCTTC. Its protein product is CASSVAGGSYSYNEQFF. The full variable domain, in which reference TRBV2 and TRBJ2-1 provide the parts outside the CDR3, is EPEVTQTPSHQVTQMGQEVILRCVPISNHLYFYWYRQILGQKVEFLVSFYNNEISEKSEIFDDQFSVERPDGSNFTLKIRSTKLEDSAMYFCASSVAGGSYSYNEQFFGPGTRLTVL.

The J gene is TRBJ1-6, the V gene TRBV6-4; D remains ambiguous. The germline V gene has CDR1 MRHNA and CDR2 SNTAGT. Trimming pared 3 bases from V and 7 bases from J, leaving 10 bases between. This CDR3 contains 14 residues. The CDR3 loop reads CASSEEVGNSPLHF. The CDR3 nucleotides are TGTGCCAGCAGTGAAGAAGTAGGCAATTCACCCCTCCACTTT.

The chain has TRBV6-6 and TRBJ2-7; D uncertain. Germline lookup yields CDR1 MNHNY and CDR2 SVGAGI (reference sequence). Trimming cost V 3 bases and J 1 base, with 10 bases left between them. CDR3 length: 14 residues. CDR3 in DNA: TGTGCCAGCAGTTATGATAAGGCGTCCTACGAGCAGTACTTC. It is translated as CASSYDKASYEQYF.

The CDR3 DNA reads TGTGCCAGCAGCTTCGGGAAGACTAGCGGGAGTATCGGGGAGCTGTTTTTT. This translates into CASSFGKTSGSIGELFF. The gene calls are TRBV7-6 and TRBJ2-2, with TRBD2 identical over 12 bases. The germline V gene has CDR1 SGHVS and CDR2 FNYEAQ. This CDR3 comprises 17 residues. V shed 3 bases and J 7 bases; nucleotides not matched to a gene: 9. Full variable domain (outside the CDR3, taken from reference TRBV7-6 and TRBJ2-2): GAGVSQSPRYKVTKRGQDVALRCDPISGHVSLYWYRQALGQGPEFLTYFNYEAQQDKSGLPNDRFSAERPEGSISTLTIQRTEQRDSAMYRCASSFGKTSGSIGELFFGEGSRLTVL.

In its sample, this clone was seen a few times. The chain carries TRBV7-2 and TRBJ2-2; D is unclear. CDR1 is SGHTA and CDR2 is FQGNSA in the germline V gene. The CDR3 is 11 amino acids. V was pared by 7 bases and J by 9 bases, with 9 bases between. The CDR3 DNA reads TGTGCCAGCACACCGGCCCGGGAGCTGTTTTTT. Translating it yields CASTPARELFF.

This clone was picked up one time. The chain joins TRBV7-9 to TRBJ2-7, with 9 bases identical to TRBD1. The CDR3 is 14 amino acids. J gave up 2 bases and V 5 bases, and 4 bases lay outside the gene matches. Germline CDR1 SEHNR, CDR2 FQNEAQ (reference sequence). CDR3 residues: CASSRQGVAYEQYF. CDR3 in DNA: TGTGCCAGCAGCCGACAGGGGGTGGCCTACGAGCAGTACTTC.

V usage is TRBV19 and J usage is TRBJ2-1; 7 bases agree with TRBD2. CDR1 is LNHDA, CDR2 SQIVND, per germline (reference sequence). The CDR3 runs to 18 residues. Losses at the gene ends were 5 bases for V and 0 bases for J; bases not matched to a gene: 13. The DNA for the CDR3 is TGTGCCAGTAGTGATGGGCTAGCGGAGGATAGCTCCTACAATGAGCAGTTCTTC. It codes for CASSDGLAEDSSYNEQFF.

The chain employs TRBV11-2 and TRBJ2-3; D unresolved. CDR3 size: 12 residues. The germline CDR1 and CDR2 sequences are SGHAT and FQNNGV. V lost 6 bases and J 4 bases, leaving 8 bases between the germline ends. CDR3 loop: CASSSTPDTQYF. The CDR3 DNA follows: TGTGCCAGCAGTTCAACCCCAGATACGCAGTATTTT.

V is TRBV21-1 and J is TRBJ1-2; the table gives TRBD1 as D, unverified against the DNA. TRBV21-1 is marked as a pseudogene. The CDR3 has 16 residues. The CDR3 DNA reads as TGTGCCAGCACCATGGCAAGGCAGGGTCCTGACGATGGCTACACCTTC. It is translated as CASTMARQGPDDGYTF.

This chain joins TRBV6-6 and TRBJ1-3, with D unclear. This CDR3 is built from 14 residues. Germline CDR1 reads MNHNY; CDR2 reads SVGAGI (reference sequence). V was pared by 2 bases and J by 4 bases, with 9 bases between. CDR3 DNA sequence: TGTGCCAGCAGTTACGCGATCCTAGGAAACACCATATATTTT. Amino acids: CASSYAILGNTIYF.

The rearrangement uses TRBV4-2 and TRBJ2-1; D might be TRBD1 (5 bases). The CDR3 contains 17 residues. CDR1 and CDR2 from the germline V gene are LGHNA and YNFKEQ. V lost 0 bases and J lost 7, with 19 bases in between. As DNA, the CDR3 is TGTGCCAGCAGCCAAGATCTGAGGACCACCAGGGTAAATGAGCAGTTCTTC. It encodes CASSQDLRTTRVNEQFF.

V is TRBV6-5 and J is TRBJ2-7; D is undetermined. Germline-derived CDR1 and CDR2 are MNHEY and SVGAGI. V gave up 4 bases and J gave up 4 bases, with 17 bases separating them. The CDR3 runs to 15 residues. Written as DNA, the CDR3 is TGTGCCAGCAGTTCGCGAGGTTATAATGGGTACGAGCAGTACTTC. Translation: CASSSRGYNGYEQYF.

This chain links TRBV21-1 with TRBJ1-5; the tabulated D call, TRBD1, remains unverified against the DNA. TRBV21-1 is annotated as a pseudogene. The CDR3 is 18 residues long. As DNA, the CDR3 is TGTGCCAGCAGCAAAGCATCAGGGCCAGGGAATAGCAATCAGCCCCAGCATTTT. Its translation is CASSKASGPGNSNQPQHF.

The chain joins TRBV9 to TRBJ2-3; D is possibly TRBD2 (6 bases). This CDR3 region has 15 residues. Trimming left V 1 base short and J 2 bases short, with 11 bases between. Germline V lookup: CDR1 SGDLS, CDR2 YYNGEE. The chain's CDR3 is CASSVLAQSTDTQYF. For the CDR3, the DNA is TGTGCCAGCAGCGTACTAGCGCAATCCACAGATACGCAGTATTTT. The complete variable domain, with remaining parts taken from reference TRBV9 and TRBJ2-3, reads DSGVTQTPKHLITATGQRVTLRCSPRSGDLSVYWYQQSLDQGLQFLIQYYNGEERAKGNILERFSAQQFPDLHSELNLSSLELGDSALYFCASSVLAQSTDTQYFGPGTRLTVL.

This chain joins TRBV2 and TRBJ1-1; a weak D match, TRBD1 (6 bases). The V and J ends lost 3 bases and 1 base respectively, with 12 bases between them. Germline CDR1 SNHLY, CDR2 FYNNEI. There are 15 residues in the CDR3. CDR3 sequence reads: CASSDRGRENTEAFF. The CDR3 nucleotides are TGTGCCAGCAGTGACAGGGGCCGGGAGAACACTGAAGCTTTCTTT.

This clone was detected only a few times. This chain links TRBV10-3 with TRBJ1-1; D is perhaps TRBD1 (5 bases). Per germline, CDR1 ENHRY and CDR2 SYGVKD. CDR3 length: 13 residues. Trimming cost V 2 bases and J 5 bases, with 9 bases left between them. CDR3 loop: CAISEVGGTEAFF. The CDR3 nucleotides are TGTGCCATCAGTGAGGTCGGGGGAACTGAAGCTTTCTTT.

The chain links TRBV2 to TRBJ2-2, with a tentative D call TRBD2 (6 bases). V lost 2 bases and J 5 bases, leaving 12 bases between the germline ends. CDR3 length: 15 residues. Per germline, CDR1 SNHLY and CDR2 FYNNEI. The CDR3 sequence: CASSEQGGFTGELFF. The DNA for the CDR3 is TGTGCCAGCAGTGAACAGGGAGGCTTTACCGGGGAGCTGTTTTTT.

This chain joins TRBV11-2 and TRBJ2-1; 7 positions match TRBD1. Trimming at V came to 5 bases and at J to 5 bases, leaving 9 bases not matched to a gene. This CDR3 has 15 amino acids. Looked up from germline, CDR1 is SGHAT and CDR2 is FQNNGV. CDR3 protein: CASSPTGNIHNEQFF. The CDR3 DNA reads as TGTGCCAGCAGCCCGACAGGGAATATCCACAATGAGCAGTTCTTC.

The rearrangement joins TRBV10-2 to TRBJ2-2, with 14 bases identical to TRBD2. The ends lost 4 bases at V and 5 bases at J; junction bases unmatched: 0. Germline V gives CDR1 WSHSY, CDR2 SAAADI. This CDR3 has 15 amino acids. This CDR3 is CASSGTSGRTGELFF. CDR3 in DNA: TGCGCCAGCAGTGGGACTAGCGGGAGGACCGGGGAGCTGTTTTTT.